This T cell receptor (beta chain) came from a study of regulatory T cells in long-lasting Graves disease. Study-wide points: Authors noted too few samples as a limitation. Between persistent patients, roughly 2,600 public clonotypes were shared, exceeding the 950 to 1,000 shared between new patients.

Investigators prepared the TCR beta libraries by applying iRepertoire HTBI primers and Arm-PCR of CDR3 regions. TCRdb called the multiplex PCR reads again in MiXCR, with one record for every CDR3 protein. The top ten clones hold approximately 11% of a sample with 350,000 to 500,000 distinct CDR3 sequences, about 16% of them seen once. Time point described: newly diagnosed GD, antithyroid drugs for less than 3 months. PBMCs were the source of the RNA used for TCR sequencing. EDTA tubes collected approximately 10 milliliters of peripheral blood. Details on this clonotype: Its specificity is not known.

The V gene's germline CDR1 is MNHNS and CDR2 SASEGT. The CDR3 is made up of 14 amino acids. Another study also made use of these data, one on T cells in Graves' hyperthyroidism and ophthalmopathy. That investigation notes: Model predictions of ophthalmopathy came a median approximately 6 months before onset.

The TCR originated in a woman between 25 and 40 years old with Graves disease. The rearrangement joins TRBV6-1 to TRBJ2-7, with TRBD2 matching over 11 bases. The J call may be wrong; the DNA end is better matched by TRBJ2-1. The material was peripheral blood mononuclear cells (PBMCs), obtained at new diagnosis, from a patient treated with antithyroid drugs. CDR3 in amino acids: CASKVTSGSGEQFF. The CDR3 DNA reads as TGTGCCAGCAAGGTAACTAGCGGGAGTGGTGAGCAGTTCTTC.